This T cell receptor (beta chain) was captured by sequencing in a study of blood T cell repertoires in COVID-19. Study in general: Whether acute or convalescent, the COVID-19 samples came from the United States, Italy and Spain. Nucleic acid was either cDNA or gDNA, and it came from T cells, B-cell-depleted T cells, or PBMCs.

Participants spanned ages about 18 to 100 years and resided in 20 to 30 US areas. Per the study methods: It was from reference gene primer amplification that nucleated cell counts were estimated. Using immunoSEQ multiplex PCR, the repertoire was profiled, and TCRdb retains in-frame clones only, with some absent. That table gives V, J and clone size, and the DNA gave D and trimming. The sample records about 230,000 clones, approximately 90% being singletons. Germline V gene sequence: CDR1 SGHRS, CDR2 YFSETQ. The CDR3 consists of 13 residues. Trimming took 3 bases from V and 6 from J, leaving 12 bases between them.

This sequence was found in a woman aged 40 to 50 with acute COVID-19. The chain employs TRBV5-1 and TRBJ2-5, with D possibly TRBD2 on 6 matching bases. Source material: PBMCs or T cells enriched from blood (not recorded which). CDR3: CASSSGLQQTQYF. The CDR3 DNA reads TGCGCCAGCAGCTCGGGACTTCAGCAGACCCAGTACTTC.